Listed below are T cell receptor beta chains from one sample, sequenced in a study of blood T cells in healthy people across ages. TCRdb fed the 5' RACE reads into MiXCR, producing one record per CDR3 protein. The sample holds 800,000 to 1,300,000 distinct CDR3 sequences, under 30% seen once. These same records also appear under a second study, on T cells of mothers and their children.

The sample taken for sequencing was blood. The origin of the receptors is a girl aged 2 to 10 in good health. CDR3s include the opening cysteine and the closing phenylalanine or tryptophan. A D gene is named only where the DNA matches it firmly. Size is omitted from some rows. Given values are once, few, many or a class for expanded clones.

clone_size	v_call	d_call	j_call	cdr3_nt	cdr3_aa
few	TRBV6-2/TRBV6-3	NA	TRBJ1-2	TGTGCCAGCCGCACACTATCACCCTATGGCTACACCTTC	CASRTLSPYGYTF
few	TRBV6-1	NA	TRBJ2-7	TGTGCCAGCAGGGACAGTCGAACACCCTACGAGCAGTACTTC	CASRDSRTPYEQYF
few	TRBV4-2	NA	TRBJ2-3	TGTGCCAGCAGCCAAGAGGGCGGGACCACCTCTAGCACAGATACGCAGTATTTT	CASSQEGGTTSSTDTQYF
NA	TRBV7-2	NA	TRBJ1-2	TGCGCCAGCAGCTTTACCCCCTCTAACTATGGCTACACCTTC	CASSFTPSNYGYTF
NA	TRBV4-3	TRBD1	TRBJ2-1	TGCGCCAGCAGCCGGACTGGGACAGGGATAGGGAATGAGCAGTTCTTC	CASSRTGTGIGNEQFF
few	TRBV5-4	TRBD1	TRBJ1-2	TGTGCCAGCAGCTTGCCGGTCACAGGGGAAAACTATGGCTACACCTTC	CASSLPVTGENYGYTF
NA	TRBV6-5	NA	TRBJ2-3	TGTGCCAGCAGTTACTCGCCGGCCCGCACAGATACGCAGTATTTT	CASSYSPARTDTQYF
few	TRBV6-1	NA	TRBJ2-6	TGTGCCAGCTGTGGTTGGGGGGCAAATTCTGGGGCCAACGTCCTGACTTTC	CASCGWGANSGANVLTF
few	TRBV9	NA	TRBJ1-4	TGTGCCAGCAGCGTAGACCTCACCAAGGAAAAACTGTTTTTT	CASSVDLTKEKLFF
NA	TRBV29-1	TRBD1	TRBJ1-2	TGCAGCGTTCGGACAGGAAGGGGGTATGGCTACACCTTC	CSVRTGRGYGYTF
NA	TRBV29-1	TRBD1	TRBJ2-7	TGCAGCGTTGAATCGGGGACAGAATCCTACGAGCAGTACTTC	CSVESGTESYEQYF
NA	TRBV12-5	TRBD1	TRBJ2-7	TGTGCTAGTGGTTTTCCTAAGCCGGGACAGGGGGCGAACTACGAGCAGTACTTC	CASGFPKPGQGANYEQYF
few	TRBV28	TRBD1	TRBJ1-4	TGTGCCAGCAGAACCGACAGGGACGGCGAAAAACTGTTTTTT	CASRTDRDGEKLFF
few	TRBV19	TRBD2	TRBJ2-7	TGTGCCAGTAGTATAGGACTAGCGACCTACGAGCAGTACTTC	CASSIGLATYEQYF
NA	TRBV18	TRBD1	TRBJ2-7	TGTGCCAGCTCACTACCGACAGGGGTCCCCGACTACGAGCAGTACTTC	CASSLPTGVPDYEQYF
few	TRBV7-2	NA	TRBJ2-2	TGTGCCAGCAGCCCAACTCGCATCGGGGAGCTGTTTTTT	CASSPTRIGELFF
NA	TRBV29-1	NA	TRBJ2-7	TGCAGCGTTGTAAGCGGCTACTCCTACGAGCAGTACTTC	CSVVSGYSYEQYF
NA	TRBV24-1	TRBD1	TRBJ1-2	TGTGCCACCAATTGGGACAGGGCCTATGGCTACACCTTC	CATNWDRAYGYTF
few	TRBV7-8	NA	TRBJ2-7	TGTGCCAGCAGCTTAGAGCGTTGGGGATACGAGCAGTACTTC	CASSLERWGYEQYF
NA	TRBV28	NA	TRBJ2-3	TGTGCCAGCCGGGATTATCCAGATACGCAGTATTTT	CASRDYPDTQYF
NA	TRBV28	NA	TRBJ2-2	TGTGCCAGCAGCGCCTCGACAGTGAACACCGGGGAGCTGTTTTTT	CASSASTVNTGELFF
NA	TRBV5-1	NA	TRBJ2-7	TGCGCCAGCAGCCCAAGGGGAGTGAGGGACTACGAGCAGTACTTC	CASSPRGVRDYEQYF
NA	TRBV29-1	NA	TRBJ2-2	TGCAGCGTTATTTTCCCCGCCCTCACCGGGGAGCTGTTTTTT	CSVIFPALTGELFF
few	TRBV12-3/TRBV12-4	NA	TRBJ2-1	TGTGCCAGCAGTTTGGACGATTCGGGTGAGCAGTTCTTC	CASSLDDSGEQFF
few	TRBV28	TRBD2	TRBJ2-7	TGTGCCAGCAGTGAGTGGACTAGATCCTACGAGCAGTACTTC	CASSEWTRSYEQYF
few	TRBV3-1	TRBD1	TRBJ1-1	TGTGCCAGCAGCCAAGGCGACAGGGAATGGGCTGAAGCTTTCTTT	CASSQGDREWAEAFF
NA	TRBV29-1	NA	TRBJ2-7	TGCAGCGTTGAAGGTCTGGACCGACCTCCCTACGAGCAGTACTTC	CSVEGLDRPPYEQYF
NA	TRBV4-3	NA	TRBJ2-2	TGCGCCAGCAGCCTTAGCTGGGTTACCGGGGAGCTGTTTTTT	CASSLSWVTGELFF
NA	TRBV24-1	NA	TRBJ2-2	TGTGCCACCAGTGATTCTCTAGGGCCCGGGGAGCTGTTTTTT	CATSDSLGPGELFF
NA	TRBV12-3/TRBV12-4	TRBD2	TRBJ2-1	TGTGCCAGCAGTGGCGGACTAGCGGGAATCAATGAGCAGTTCTTC	CASSGGLAGINEQFF
NA	TRBV12-3/TRBV12-4	NA	TRBJ1-5	TGTGCCAGCAGGGCACCCGGAGGATATAGCAATCAGCCCCAGCATTTT	CASRAPGGYSNQPQHF
NA	TRBV7-7	NA	TRBJ2-5	TGTGCTAGCACCCCGCTGGGCAGCACAGCAGCCCAGTACTTC	CASTPLGSTAAQYF
few	TRBV2	NA	TRBJ1-1	TGTGCCAGCAGTGTTCTTCAGGTCGCCGGGGCTGAAGCTTTCTTT	CASSVLQVAGAEAFF
few	TRBV7-9	NA	TRBJ2-1	TGTGCCAGCAGCGAACAGGGAAGAGAGGATGAGCAGTTCTTC	CASSEQGREDEQFF
NA	TRBV3-1	NA	TRBJ2-5	TGTGCCAGCAGCCAAGATTTCTCCCAAGAGACCCAGTACTTC	CASSQDFSQETQYF
NA	TRBV6-5	NA	TRBJ2-1	TGTGCCAGCAGTTCGAACACACTAACATCCTACAATGAGCAGTTCTTC	CASSSNTLTSYNEQFF
NA	TRBV7-9	TRBD1	TRBJ1-1	TGTGCCAGCAGCGCGACAGGGTTCGTGGCTTTCTTT	CASSATGFVAFF
NA	TRBV11-2	NA	TRBJ2-7	TGTGCCAGCAGCTCGGACCCGGGTCTCACCTACGAGCAGTACTTC	CASSSDPGLTYEQYF
few	TRBV20-1	TRBD2	TRBJ2-1	TGCAGTGCTAGAGAAGCGGGGAAGCAGTTCTTC	CSAREAGKQFF
NA	TRBV20-1	NA	TRBJ2-7	TGCAGTGCTAGAGACATGGCAGGGCCCAGCTCCTACGAGCAGTACTTC	CSARDMAGPSSYEQYF
NA	TRBV7-8	NA	TRBJ2-7	TGTGCCAGCAGCTCAGGGACATTCTCCGACGAGCAGTACTTC	CASSSGTFSDEQYF
few	TRBV12-3/TRBV12-4	NA	TRBJ2-5	TGTGCCAGCATTACACCGGGTCTGTCCTACTTC	CASITPGLSYF